One sample yielded the 18 T cell receptor beta chains listed below, sequenced in a study of identifying expanded T cells in peripheral blood. Profiling relied on immunoSEQ multiplex PCR, and the TCRdb table lists in-frame clones only, not all of them. The data show over 85,000 clones, about 85% seen once. Sequencing input: blood. The receptors were gathered from a person between 18 and 70 years old in good health.

This chain connects TRBV7-8 to TRBJ1-2; D is ambiguous. Trimming cost V 2 bases and J 8 bases, with 15 bases left between them. The germline gives CDR1 SGHVS, CDR2 FQNEAQ. The CDR3 consists of 14 residues. CDR3: CASSLNARVVGYTF. In nucleotides, the CDR3 is TGTGCCAGCAGCTTAAATGCCCGTGTAGTCGGCTACACCTTC.

This sequence joins TRBV27 and TRBJ2-7; 8 nucleotides line up with TRBD1. The CDR3 spans 13 residues. CDR1 is MNHEY and CDR2 is SMNVEV in the germline V gene (reference sequence). V dropped 5 bases and J dropped 4; count of bases not matched to a gene: 4. CDR3 bases: TGTGCCAGCAGTACGCGACAGGGGTACGAGCAGTACTTC. Its translation is CASSTRQGYEQYF.

The chain uses TRBV4-3 and TRBJ1-1, with 9 bases fitting TRBD1. Germline CDR1 and CDR2: LGHNA and YSLEER. Trimming cost V 3 bases and J 2 bases; bases outside gene matches: 4. This CDR3 has 15 amino acids. The CDR3 coding sequence is TGCGCCAGCAGCCAGGGACAGGGTGTAAACACTGAAGCTTTCTTT. It yields the protein CASSQGQGVNTEAFF.

The chain carries TRBV15 and TRBJ1-5; no clear D. The V gene lost 1 base and the J gene lost 5 bases, with 6 bases spanning the gap. This CDR3 is 13 amino acids long. Germline V gene data show CDR1 as LNHNV and CDR2 as YYDKDF (reference sequence). CDR3 DNA: TGTGCCACCAGCAGAGGCAAGTATCAGCCCCAGCATTTT. It encodes CATSRGKYQPQHF.

V usage is TRBV27 and J usage is TRBJ1-1; possible D gene TRBD1, 5 bases. CDR1 MNHEY and CDR2 SMNVEV come from the germline V gene (reference sequence). This CDR3 is built from 16 residues. V was pared by 5 bases and J by 5 bases, with 21 bases between. CDR3 sequence (DNA): TGTGCCAGCAGTCGGGACCCTCGTCCCCGTGAGACTGAAGCTTTCTTT. Residues: CASSRDPRPRETEAFF.

V usage is TRBV29-1 and J usage is TRBJ1-2, with 7 bases fitting TRBD1. The CDR3 sequence is 13 residues long. V shed 7 bases and J 5 bases; nucleotides not matched to a gene: 10. Looked up from germline, CDR1 is SQVTM and CDR2 is ANQGSEA. CDR3 DNA: TGCAGCGGTAGAACCGGGACAGCTTATGGCTACACCTTC. Translated, it gives CSGRTGTAYGYTF. Filled out from reference TRBV29-1 and TRBJ1-2, the complete variable domain reads SAVISQKPSRDICQRGTSLTIQCQVDSQVTMMFWYRQQPGQSLTLIATANQGSEATYESGFVIDKFPISRPNLTFSTLTVSNMSPEDSSIYLCSGRTGTAYGYTFGSGTRLTVV.

V usage is TRBV6-5 and J usage is TRBJ2-3; D not resolved. Germline CDR1 is MNHEY and CDR2 is SVGAGI. Trimming left V 2 bases short and J 7 bases short, with 4 bases between. CDR3 length equals 11 residues. Here the CDR3 DNA reads TGTGCCAGCAGTTACCGGTATACGCAGTATTTT. The encoded protein is CASSYRYTQYF.

The chain combines TRBV6-6 with TRBJ1-1; D gene unclear. The CDR3 loop spans 13 amino acids. Germline V gene data show CDR1 as MNHNY and CDR2 as SVGAGI (reference sequence). V was trimmed by 0 bases and J by 1 base, leaving 3 bases between them. CDR3 nucleotides: TGTGCCAGCAGTTACTCTGAGAACACTGAAGCTTTCTTT. Translated: CASSYSENTEAFF.

This clone showed up just once. The gene calls are TRBV6-5 and TRBJ1-6; no firm D call. This CDR3 is built from 15 residues. The V end lost 3 bases, the J end lost 2 bases, and 8 bases lay between the germline ends. Germline V lookup: CDR1 MNHEY, CDR2 SVGAGI. The CDR3: CASSYRMPYNSPLHF. DNA of the CDR3: TGTGCCAGCAGTTATCGGATGCCCTATAATTCACCCCTCCACTTT.

This chain connects TRBV5-4 to TRBJ2-1; D not certain. The CDR3 has 12 amino acids. Germline assignment: CDR1 SGHNT and CDR2 YYREEE (reference sequence). V was clipped by 3 bases and J by 6 bases, with 7 bases between them. CDR3 region: CASSSDFNEQFF. DNA for the CDR3: TGTGCCAGCAGCTCCGATTTCAATGAGCAGTTCTTC. The complete variable domain, with remaining parts taken from reference TRBV5-4 and TRBJ2-1, reads ETGVTQSPTHLIKTRGQQVTLRCSSQSGHNTVSWYQQALGQGPQFIFQYYREEENGRGNFPPRFSGLQFPNYSSELNVNALELDDSALYLCASSSDFNEQFFGPGTRLTVL.

The V gene is TRBV10-3, the J gene TRBJ2-3; unclear D gene. Trimming cost V 8 bases and J 2 bases, with 11 bases left between them. Germline-derived CDR1 and CDR2 are ENHRY and SYGVKD. The CDR3 runs to 13 residues. CDR3: CAIHDVDTDTQYF. The CDR3 nucleotides are TGTGCCATCCACGACGTCGACACAGATACGCAGTATTTT.

The chain uses TRBV5-1 and TRBJ2-3, with 10 bases identical to TRBD1. The CDR3 contains 17 residues. The V gene end was trimmed by 4 bases and the J gene end by 4 bases; junction bases not matched to a gene: 12. The germline V gene has CDR1 SGHRS and CDR2 YFSETQ. CDR3 residues: CASSIRPTGGGADTQYF. The CDR3 DNA reads as TGCGCCAGCAGCATAAGACCGACAGGGGGCGGGGCAGATACGCAGTATTTT.

This chain uses TRBV5-6 with TRBJ1-2, with unresolved D. V lost 3 bases and J lost 8, with 17 bases in between. The CDR3 has 14 amino acids. Germline V gene sequence: CDR1 SGHDT, CDR2 YYEEEE. CDR3 sequence (DNA): TGTGCCAGCAGCTACGAATTGGGGTTGGGAGGCTACACCTTC. As protein: CASSYELGLGGYTF.

This chain joins TRBV9 and TRBJ2-3; TRBD2 agrees at 7 bases. With V trimmed by 1 base and J by 2 bases, 4 bases remained unmatched. Germline-derived CDR1 and CDR2 are SGDLS and YYNGEE. This CDR3 is 15 amino acids long. The chain's CDR3 is CASSVSGTTTDTQYF. The CDR3 DNA reads as TGTGCCAGCAGCGTATCCGGGACTACCACAGATACGCAGTATTTT.

The chain combines TRBV5-5 with TRBJ2-1, with TRBD1 matching over 7 bases. The junction had 6 bases not matched to a gene; V was cut back by 0 bases and J by 3 bases. Germline values: CDR1 SGHKS, CDR2 YYEKEE (reference sequence). This CDR3 contains 16 residues. Here the CDR3 reads CASSLDRDRYYNEQFF. Here the CDR3 DNA reads TGTGCCAGCAGCTTGGACCGGGACAGATACTACAATGAGCAGTTCTTC.

The chain links TRBV10-3 to TRBJ1-3; D is ambiguous. Germline loops: CDR1 ENHRY, CDR2 SYGVKD. The CDR3 is 15 amino acids. Trimming left V 10 bases short and J 0 bases short, with 16 bases between. CDR3 in amino acids: CATLKTSHSGNTIYF. The CDR3 DNA is TGTGCCACCTTGAAGACATCTCACTCTGGAAACACCATATATTTT.

The chain couples TRBV2 to TRBJ2-1; D is perhaps TRBD1 (7 bases). Trimming left V 1 base short and J 4 bases short, with 14 bases between. CDR3 length: 16 amino acids. The germline CDR1 and CDR2 sequences are SNHLY and FYNNEI. The CDR3 DNA reads TGTGCCAGCAGTGAAGGGCGGGACAGAATATACAATGAGCAGTTCTTC. This translates into CASSEGRDRIYNEQFF.

This chain links TRBV6-1 with TRBJ1-6, with D possibly being TRBD1 (5 bases). Germline CDR1 and CDR2: MNHNS and SASEGT. This CDR3 spans 16 amino acids. The ends were cut back, 2 bases at V and 8 bases at J, with 16 bases in the middle. The CDR3 loop reads CASSETWGAGDSPLHF. DNA for the CDR3: TGTGCCAGCAGTGAAACTTGGGGAGCGGGGGATTCACCCCTCCACTTT.